The T cell receptor beta chain under discussion was sequenced for a study of T cell responses to AZD1222 COVID-19 vaccine. General observations from the study: CD4 TCRs linked to vaccination spanned spike, dominating at 160-218 and 743-854. Repertoire sampling occurred only after the peak T cell response.

The CDR3 extends over 15 amino acids. Germline assignment: CDR1 SGHRS and CDR2 YFSETQ. With 1 base removed from V and 5 bases from J, the gap between germline ends came to 10 bases. TCRdb's table, derived via immunoSEQ multiplex PCR, lists solely in-frame clones and lacks some. The data contain about 200,000 clones, approximately 94% of them singletons. As concerns this clone: Its specificity is unknown.

Sequenced here: peripheral blood, sampled 28 days after the second AZD1222 dose. The chain employs TRBV5-1 and TRBJ1-6, with D uncertain. The clonotype comes from an adult who received the AZD1222 COVID-19 vaccine. The CDR3 loop reads CASSLSRPNNSPLHF. DNA for the CDR3: TGCGCCAGCAGCTTGAGCAGGCCCAATAATTCACCCCTCCACTTT. Looking up the rest from reference TRBV5-1 and TRBJ1-6 gives the full variable domain: KAGVTQTPRYLIKTRGQQVTLSCSPISGHRSVSWYQQTPGQGLQFLFEYFSETQRNKGNFPGRFSGRQFSNSRSEMNVSTLELGDSALYLCASSLSRPNNSPLHFGNGTRLTVT.